This TCR beta chain was captured in a study of beta chain features in type 1 diabetes. Across the whole study: Healthy donors, compared against patients, showed similar age, gender and cell yields. Whole-study findings and limits: When Type 1 diabetes patients were examined, their TCRB CDR3s proved moderately but significantly shorter in all four CD4+ subsets. For cells with high TCR expression, cDNA sequencing could yield over-representation.

Via the markers CD45RO/CCR7/CD25/CD127/CD95/CD27, stem cell-like memory, regulatory, central memory and naive CD4+ cells were sorted. Expressed TCRB transcripts were sequenced because the entire RNA isolate underwent reverse transcription. Clones were read by immunoSEQ multiplex PCR, and TCRdb kept only the in-frame ones, dropping some. The sample carries about 650,000 clones, around 12% recorded once. This CDR3 has 13 residues. CDR1 is SGHTA and CDR2 is FQGNSA in the germline V gene. Trimming cost V 5 bases and J 4 bases, with 9 bases left between them. A few counts support this clone. The antigen is unknown. Within the sample, other DNA sequences also encode this same CDR3.

Sequences were obtained from naive CD4+ T cells from blood. This clonotype was sampled from a man younger than 40 with type 1 diabetes. The gene calls are TRBV7-2 and TRBJ1-5; the D is unclear. CDR3 in DNA: TGTGCCAGCAGCCTTTCTCGTAATCAGCCCCAGCATTTT. Amino acids: CASSLSRNQPQHF.